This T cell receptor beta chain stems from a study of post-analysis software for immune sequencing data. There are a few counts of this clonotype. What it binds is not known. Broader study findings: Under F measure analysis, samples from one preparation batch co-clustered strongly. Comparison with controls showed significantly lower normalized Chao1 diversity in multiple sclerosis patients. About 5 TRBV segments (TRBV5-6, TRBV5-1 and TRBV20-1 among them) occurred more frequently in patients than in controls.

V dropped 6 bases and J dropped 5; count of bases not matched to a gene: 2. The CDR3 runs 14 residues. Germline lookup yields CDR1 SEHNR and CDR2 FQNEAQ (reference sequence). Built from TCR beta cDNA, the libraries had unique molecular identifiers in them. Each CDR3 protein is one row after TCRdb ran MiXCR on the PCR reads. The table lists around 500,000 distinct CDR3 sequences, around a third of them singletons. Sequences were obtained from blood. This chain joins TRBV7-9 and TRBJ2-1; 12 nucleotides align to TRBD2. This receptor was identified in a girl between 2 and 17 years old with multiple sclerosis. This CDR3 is CASSSSGGDNEQFF. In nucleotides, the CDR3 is TGTGCCAGCAGTTCTAGCGGGGGGGACAATGAGCAGTTCTTC.